This T cell receptor (beta chain) was sequenced during a study of graft-versus-host responses after intestinal transplantation. Study context: Recipients underwent multivisceral, liver-intestinal, or isolated intestinal transplants. Every recipient had anti-thymocyte globulin induction and approximately three years of tacrolimus plus steroids. Findings of the study overall: Allografts carried high graft-versus-host to host-versus-graft clonal ratios in patients having graft-donor T cell macrochimerism. Investigators detected GvH clones in recipient marrow, with some emerging earlier in ileum or blood.

Profiling relied on immunoSEQ multiplex PCR, and the TCRdb table lists in-frame clones only, not all of them. Of roughly 60,000 clones listed, 91% were seen once; the top ten hold 2.5% to 3%. With regard to this clone: Its antigen is not identified.

Deletions cut 4 bases from V and 6 bases from J, with 14 bases between. CDR1 is LNHDA and CDR2 is SQIVND in the germline V gene (reference sequence). The CDR3 consists of 14 residues. This TCR came from a human patient who received an intestinal transplant, so some T cells may come from the graft donor. Sequencing used PBMCs, obtained roughly 120 days after intestinal transplantation. The V and J genes are TRBV19 and TRBJ2-3, with a tentative D call TRBD2 (6 bases). DNA for the CDR3: TGTGCCAGTAGTAGGCGGGGCCCCACGGATACGCAGTATTTT. Translating gives CASSRRGPTDTQYF.